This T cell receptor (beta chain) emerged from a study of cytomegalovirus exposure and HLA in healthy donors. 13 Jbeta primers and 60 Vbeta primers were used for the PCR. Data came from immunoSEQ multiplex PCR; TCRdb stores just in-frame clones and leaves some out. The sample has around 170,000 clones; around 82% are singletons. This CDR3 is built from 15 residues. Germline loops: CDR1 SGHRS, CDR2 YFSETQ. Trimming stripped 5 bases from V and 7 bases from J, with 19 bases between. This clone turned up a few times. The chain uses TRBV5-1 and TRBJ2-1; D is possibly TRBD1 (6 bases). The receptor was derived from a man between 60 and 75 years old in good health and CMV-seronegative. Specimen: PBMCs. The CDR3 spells CASRDPGQRFNEQFF. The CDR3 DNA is TGCGCCAGCAGGGACCCAGGACAGAGGTTTAATGAGCAGTTCTTC. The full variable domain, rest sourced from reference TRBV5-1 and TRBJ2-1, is KAGVTQTPRYLIKTRGQQVTLSCSPISGHRSVSWYQQTPGQGLQFLFEYFSETQRNKGNFPGRFSGRQFSNSRSEMNVSTLELGDSALYLCASRDPGQRFNEQFFGPGTRLTVL.